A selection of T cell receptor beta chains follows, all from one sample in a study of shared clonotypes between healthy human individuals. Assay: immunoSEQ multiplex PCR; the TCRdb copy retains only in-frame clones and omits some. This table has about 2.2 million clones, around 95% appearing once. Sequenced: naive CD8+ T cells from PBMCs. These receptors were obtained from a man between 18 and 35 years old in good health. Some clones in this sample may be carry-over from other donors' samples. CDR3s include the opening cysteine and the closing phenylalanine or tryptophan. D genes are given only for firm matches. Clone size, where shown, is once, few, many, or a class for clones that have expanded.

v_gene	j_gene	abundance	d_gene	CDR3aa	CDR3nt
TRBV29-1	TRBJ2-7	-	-	CSVARGGHEQYF	TGCAGCGTTGCGAGAGGAGGCCACGAGCAGTACTTC
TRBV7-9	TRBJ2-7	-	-	CASSSRIAEPYEQYF	TGTGCCAGCAGCTCTCGTATAGCGGAGCCTTACGAGCAGTACTTC
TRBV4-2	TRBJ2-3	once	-	CASSQVGDTQYF	TGTGCCAGCAGCCAAGTTGGGGATACGCAGTATTTT
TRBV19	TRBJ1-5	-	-	CASSMFGENQPQHF	TGTGCCAGTAGTATGTTTGGGGAGAATCAGCCCCAGCATTTT
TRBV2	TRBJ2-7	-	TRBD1	CASSRTGGSYEQYF	TGTGCCAGCAGTCGGACAGGGGGCTCCTACGAGCAGTACTTC
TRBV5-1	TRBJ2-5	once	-	CASTGDTMPSLVPETQYF	TGCGCCAGCACGGGGGACACCATGCCATCACTAGTCCCGGAGACCCAGTACTTC
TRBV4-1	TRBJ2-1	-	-	CASSRGSRLPYNEQFF	TGCGCCAGCAGCCGAGGGTCGCGGTTACCCTACAATGAGCAGTTCTTC
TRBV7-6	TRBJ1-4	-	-	CASSLELGAKEKLFF	TGTGCCAGCAGCCTAGAACTGGGGGCCAAGGAAAAACTGTTTTTT
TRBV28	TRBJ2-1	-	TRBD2	CASSSIAGGPYEQFF	TGTGCCAGCAGTAGTATAGCGGGAGGGCCGTATGAGCAGTTCTTC
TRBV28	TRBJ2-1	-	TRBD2	CASSSFSVLGLAGVNEQFF	TGTGCCAGCAGTTCCTTTTCTGTTTTGGGACTAGCGGGAGTGAATGAGCAGTTCTTC
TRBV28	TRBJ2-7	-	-	CASTESGSSYEQYF	TGTGCCAGCACCGAGTCCGGGAGCTCCTACGAGCAGTACTTC
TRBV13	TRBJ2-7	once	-	CASSLGTDPYEQYF	TGTGCCAGCAGCTTAGGGACAGACCCCTACGAGCAGTACTTC
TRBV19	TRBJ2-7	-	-	CASSLGAGPAYYEQYF	TGTGCCAGTAGTTTGGGGGCCGGACCGGCCTACTACGAGCAGTACTTC
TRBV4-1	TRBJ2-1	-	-	CASSQEGGLPEQFF	TGCGCCAGCAGCCAGGAGGGGGGACTCCCAGAGCAGTTCTTC
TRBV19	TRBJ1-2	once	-	CASMGQSNYGYTF	TGTGCCAGTATGGGCCAATCAAACTATGGCTACACCTTC
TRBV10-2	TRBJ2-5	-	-	CASSEGHLQETQYF	TGCGCCAGCAGTGAGGGACACCTCCAAGAGACCCAGTACTTC
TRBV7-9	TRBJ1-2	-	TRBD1	CASSLADRGLGYTF	TGTGCCAGCAGCTTAGCGGACAGGGGGCTTGGCTACACCTTC